These T cell receptor beta chains were read from a single sample in a study of OX40 agonist ivuxolimab in advanced cancers. Sequenced by immunoSEQ multiplex PCR; TCRdb stores in-frame clones only, minus some. The sample gives tens of thousands of clones, 70% to 90% of which show up once; 0.3% to 0.45% is in the top ten. The starting material was CD4+ or CD8+ T cells sorted from blood, obtained in a trial of the OX40 agonist ivuxolimab. The receptors here all came from an adult with an advanced solid tumor such as melanoma, head and neck, liver or kidney cancer. Both conserved end residues are trimmed from each CDR3.

>TRBJ2-7|TRBV13
ASSSAGTSAYEQY
>TRBJ2-2|TRBV4-3
ASSRRTSSGELF
>TRBJ2-7|TRBV4-3
ASSQVHRDSYEQY
>TRBJ2-7|TRBV7-9
ASTTSRGHIYEQY
>TRBJ2-7|TRBV18
ASSPDVGVYEQY
>TRBJ2-7|TRBV6-6
ASSYSNQWGREQY
>TRBJ2-7|TRBV5-1
ASSPRGQVPGEQY
>TRBJ2-1|TRBV7-2
ASRPTSGRLDEQF
>TRBJ1-2|TRBV15
ATSPAVLLSYGYT
>TRBJ1-5|TRBV19
ASNQDRALGQPQH
>TRBJ2-6|TRBV7-2
ASSPRATANSGANVLT
>TRBJ2-7|TRBV7-2
ASSSRGGTTYEQY
>TRBJ2-1|TRBV7-2
ASSMAGEQF
>TRBJ2-3|TRBV7-6
ASSLGGTSGRGTDTQY
>TRBJ1-4|TRBV19
ASSILQGAGEKLF
>TRBJ1-2|TRBV25-1
ASSESKSGYT
>TRBJ1-1|TRBV18
ALWRASRRNTEAF
>TRBJ1-1|TRBV5-4
ASSLASGNTEAF
>TRBJ2-7|TRBV6-1
ASSDLSGAYEQY
>TRBJ1-1|TRBV10-3
AISEGVGDTEAF
>TRBJ2-3|TRBV5-1
ASSIQGLFTDTQY
>TRBJ1-5|TRBV15
ATRPGGPDQPQH
>TRBJ1-1|TRBV7-2
ASSKTGAGMNTEAF
>TRBJ2-7|TRBV30
AWNPGTSYEQY
>TRBJ1-5|TRBV10-3
AISESYSNQPQH
>TRBJ2-7|TRBV18
ASSPPHTSGSSGGGAEQY
>TRBJ1-2|TRBV6-4
ASSEFPPLGANYGYT
>TRBJ2-3|TRBV28
ASSTRTGGGDTQY
>TRBJ2-1|TRBV7-9
ASSLVGLAYNEQF
>TRBJ2-7|TRBV20-1
SASAAYEQY
>TRBJ2-5|TRBV7-8
ASSSDSTGESTQY
>TRBJ1-4|TRBV5-1
ASSLGQGSEKLF
>TRBJ1-1|TRBV6-4
ASRDRVGNTEAF
>TRBJ2-3|TRBV4-1
ASSQDLRAAGTDTQY
>TRBJ2-7|TRBV18
ASSPRASTVDSYEQY
>TRBJ2-6|TRBV18
ASSPTGPNSGANVLT
>TRBJ2-7|TRBV5-1
ASSPRAQNYEQY
>TRBJ2-1|TRBV10-3
AIRDSGGSSYNEQF
>TRBJ2-7|TRBV2
ASSDLASGSYEQY
>TRBJ1-3|TRBV19
ASSTPTGGRNTIY
>TRBJ1-1|TRBV6-5
ASSRRGGTEAF
>TRBJ2-3|TRBV10-1
ASSEGTDTDTQY
>TRBJ2-7|TRBV7-2
ASSPTPGLAGESTYEQY
>TRBJ2-5|TRBV13
ASSLAEGAETQY
>TRBJ1-2|TRBV19
ASSIQSRDGYGYT